The present entry profiles one T cell receptor (beta chain) with its context. The treatment was: 19 received Ad26.COV2.S at low or high dose, single or two shots; roughly five received placebo; per-sample allocation not given. Collection of samples fell on day 63 after the first vaccine or placebo injection. In Boston, the donor was an adult between 18-55 years of age. The shot given was an Ad26 vector that makes Wuhan-strain SARS-CoV-2 spike. The CDR3 has 15 residues. CDR1 and CDR2 (germline): MNHEY, SMNVEV (reference sequence). Trimming stripped 3 bases from V and 5 bases from J, with 14 bases between. These data come from a study of Ad26.COV2.S vaccination and SARS-CoV-2 variants. Whole-study context: The donor belonged to the COV1001 Ad26.COV2.S trial arm.

TCRdb's table, derived via immunoSEQ multiplex PCR, lists solely in-frame clones and lacks some. The sample lists about 420,000 clones, roughly 90% occurring once. The source was peripheral blood, collected in a trial of Ad26.COV2.S vaccine versus placebo. This receptor was taken from a person between 18 and 59 years old who received the Ad26.COV2.S COVID-19 vaccine or a placebo. This chain connects TRBV27 to TRBJ2-1; tentatively, D is TRBD1 or TRBD2 (5 bases each). DNA for the CDR3: TGTGCCAGCAGTTTCTTGGACTTCAGGGACAATGAGCAGTTCTTC. Protein product: CASSFLDFRDNEQFF.